This T cell receptor (beta chain) originates from a study of shared clonotypes between healthy human individuals. In the case of this clone: Its antigen is unidentified.

The V and J ends lost 4 bases and 11 bases, in that order; junction bases with no gene match: 12. Germline V CDR1 and CDR2: SGDLS, YYNGEE. The CDR3 length is 15 residues. Authors' data handling: ImmunoSEQ output held junction-only sequences without quality scores, so filtering differed. Assay: immunoSEQ multiplex PCR; the TCRdb copy retains only in-frame clones and omits some. V, J and clone size derive from that table, while D and trimming were established from the DNA sequence. The sample has about 1.4 million clones; roughly 95% are singletons. Study observations and caveats: Generally, naive subsets came out with larger estimated richness than memory subsets. Among donors, sharing of clonotypes was expected to be affected by sequencing depth.

The sequencing sample was made of naive CD4+ T cells sorted from blood. As for subset: CD45RA+ positively selected. The V and J genes are TRBV9 and TRBJ1-1; 12 bases map to TRBD1. The receptor's source is a man aged 25-40 years in good health. The CDR3 is CASSHPGTGGVYAFF. The CDR3 nucleotides are TGTGCCAGCAGCCACCCCGGGACAGGGGGCGTATACGCTTTCTTT. The variable domain in full, completed from reference TRBV9 and TRBJ1-1, reads DSGVTQTPKHLITATGQRVTLRCSPRSGDLSVYWYQQSLDQGLQFLIQYYNGEERAKGNILERFSAQQFPDLHSELNLSSLELGDSALYFCASSHPGTGGVYAFFGQGTRLTVV.